The clone carrying this TCR beta chain was counted a few times. The data stem from a study of control samples from healthy donors and cancer patients. Per the germline V gene, CDR1 is MNHEY and CDR2 is SVGAGI. The CDR3 extends over 15 amino acids. Trimming pared 5 bases from V and 1 base from J, leaving 14 bases between. The protocol was immunoSEQ multiplex PCR, while the TCRdb copy is restricted to in-frame clones and leaves out a portion. The data hold about 120,000 clones, with more than 70% observed a single time. The chain couples TRBV6-5 to TRBJ1-2; D gene unclear. Sequencing was performed on blood. The TCR comes from a man aged 45-60 years in good health. The CDR3, as DNA: TGTGCCAGCAGTCTCCCCCCCCCGGGTAACTATGGCTACACCTTC. Residues: CASSLPPPGNYGYTF.